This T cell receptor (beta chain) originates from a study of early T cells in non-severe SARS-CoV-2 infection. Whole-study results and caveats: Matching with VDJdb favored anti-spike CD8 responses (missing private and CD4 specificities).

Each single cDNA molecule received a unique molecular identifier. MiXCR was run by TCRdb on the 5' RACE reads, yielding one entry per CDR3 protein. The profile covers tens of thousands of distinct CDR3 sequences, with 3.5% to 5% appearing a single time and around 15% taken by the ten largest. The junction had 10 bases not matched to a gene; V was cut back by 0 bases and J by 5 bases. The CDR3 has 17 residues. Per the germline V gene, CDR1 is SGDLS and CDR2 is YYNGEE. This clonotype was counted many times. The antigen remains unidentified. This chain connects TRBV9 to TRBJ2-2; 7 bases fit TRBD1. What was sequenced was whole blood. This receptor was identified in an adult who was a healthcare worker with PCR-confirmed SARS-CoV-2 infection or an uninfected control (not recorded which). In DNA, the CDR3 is TGTGCCAGCAGCGTAGCCCGACCGGGACAGCGGACCGGGGAGCTGTTTTTT. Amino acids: CASSVARPGQRTGELFF.